Each of the 9 T cell receptor beta chains below was sequenced from the same sample in a study of T cells in Graves' hyperthyroidism and ophthalmopathy. Amplification yielded TCR beta CDR3 regions, with RNA transcripts as the source. The HTBI primer set was used in a first-round RT-PCR of the TCR CDR3. TCRdb reprocessed the multiplex PCR reads via MiXCR and lists one record per CDR3 protein. The sample has a few hundred thousand distinct CDR3 sequences; 46% are singletons. Specimen: peripheral blood or thyroid tissue (not recorded which). The receptors were sampled from a woman aged 18-29 years with Graves' hyperthyroidism.

The chain recombines TRBV7-9 with TRBJ1-3; unclear D gene. Trimming left V 7 bases short and J 1 base short, with 14 bases between. Germline CDR1 reads SEHNR; CDR2 reads FQNEAQ (reference sequence). This CDR3 comprises 15 residues. The CDR3 nucleotides are TGTGCCAGCATCAAGGACGTACGGTCTGGAAACACCATATATTTT. It specifies CASIKDVRSGNTIYF.

Points on this clonotype: At one end the junction does not follow the germline gene, possibly because of a read error. The chain uses TRBV29-1 and TRBJ1-3; no definite D call. This CDR3 comprises 12 residues. Germline CDR1 and CDR2: SQVTM and ANQGSEA. CDR3 region: CSLLPVGNTTYF. DNA of the CDR3: TGCAGCTTACTTCCGGTCGGAAACACCACATATTTT.

The V call is TRBV2, the J call TRBJ1-6; 7 positions agree with TRBD1. Germline lookup yields CDR1 SNHLY and CDR2 FYNNEI. V dropped 2 bases and J dropped 13; count of bases not matched to a gene: 8. The CDR3 consists of 14 residues. CDR3 residues: CASSERQGGSPLHF. The CDR3 DNA follows: TGTGCCAGCAGTGAAAGGCAGGGGGGATCCCCCCTCCACTTT.

As regards this clonotype: The CDR3 does not end in the conserved phenylalanine or tryptophan, so this is likely a read error. The chain uses TRBV7-9 and TRBJ2-7; D gene uncertain. CDR1 and CDR2 (germline): SEHNR, FQNEAQ (reference sequence). With 1 base removed from V and 0 bases from J, the gap between germline ends came to 13 bases. The CDR3 contains 16 residues. The CDR3 DNA follows: TGTGCCAGCAGCTTAGATTTGTCCAGCCGCTCCTACGAGCAGTACCTC. Translating it yields CASSLDLSSRSYEQYL.

A remark on this clonotype: Mismatch with germline at one junction end may stem from a read error. The chain recombines TRBV6-2 or TRBV6-3 with TRBJ1-2, with TRBD1 matching over 9 bases. This CDR3 comprises 15 residues. Germline values: CDR1 MNHEY, CDR2 SVGEGT. The CDR3 reads CAISPGQGSDYGYTF. The DNA of the CDR3 is TGTGCCATCAGTCCTGGACAGGGGAGTGACTATGGCTACACCTTC.

For this clonotype: Germline and junction disagree at one end, which may indicate a read error. The chain links TRBV19 to TRBJ1-4; D is uncertain. The CDR3 contains 17 residues. Germline V CDR1 and CDR2: LNHDA, SQIVND (reference sequence). CDR3 in amino acids: CASRFEGAGATNEELFF. The CDR3, as DNA: TGTGCCAGTAGATTCGAGGGAGCCGGAGCAACTAATGAAGAACTGTTTTTT.

Points on this clonotype: Being one base from a much bigger clone, this may be a read error. J is TRBJ1-5 and V is TRBV7-9; 9 bases line up with TRBD1. The CDR3 is made up of 16 amino acids. The V gene's germline CDR1 is SEHNR and CDR2 FQNEAQ (reference sequence). CDR3 nucleotides: TGTGCCAGCCGCTTGGGACAGGGCTTGGGCAATCAGCCCCAGCATTTT. It encodes CASRLGQGLGNQPQHF.

The rearrangement joins TRBV2 to TRBJ2-5, with TRBD2 matching over 11 bases. Germline V gene data show CDR1 as SNHLY and CDR2 as FYNNEI. Trimming at V came to 7 bases and at J to 4 bases, leaving 2 bases not matched to a gene. This CDR3 contains 13 residues. The CDR3 bases are TGTGCCAGCACCACTAGCGGGAGAGAGACCCAGTACTTC. Its protein product is CASTTSGRETQYF.

V usage is TRBV20-1 and J usage is TRBJ1-3, with 7 bases matching TRBD1. The CDR3 covers 14 residues. V lost 2 bases to trimming and J lost 4 bases; unmatched junction nucleotides: 5. Germline V gives CDR1 DFQATT, CDR2 SNEGSKA (reference sequence). The CDR3 DNA reads TGCAGTGCTAGAAGGAGACAGGGCGGAAACACCATATATTTT. Protein product: CSARRRQGGNTIYF.